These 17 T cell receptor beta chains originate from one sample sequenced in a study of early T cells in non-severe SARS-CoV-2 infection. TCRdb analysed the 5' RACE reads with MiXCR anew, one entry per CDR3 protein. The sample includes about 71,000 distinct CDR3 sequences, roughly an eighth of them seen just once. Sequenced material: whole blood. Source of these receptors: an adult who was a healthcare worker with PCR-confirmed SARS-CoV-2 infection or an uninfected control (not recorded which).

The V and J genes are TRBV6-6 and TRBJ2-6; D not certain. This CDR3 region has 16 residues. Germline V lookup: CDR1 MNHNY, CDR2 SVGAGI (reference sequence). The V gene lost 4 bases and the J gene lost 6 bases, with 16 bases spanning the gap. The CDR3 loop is CASSFTPGGEANVLTF. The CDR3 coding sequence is TGTGCCAGCAGTTTCACTCCGGGTGGGGAGGCCAACGTCCTGACTTTC.

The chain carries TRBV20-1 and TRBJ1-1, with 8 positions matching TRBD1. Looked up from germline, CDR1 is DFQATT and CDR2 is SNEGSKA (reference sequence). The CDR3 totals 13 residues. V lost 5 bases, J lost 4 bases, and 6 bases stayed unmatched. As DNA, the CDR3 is TGCAGTGCTCCAACGACAGGGGCCACTGAAGCTTTCTTT. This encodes CSAPTTGATEAFF.

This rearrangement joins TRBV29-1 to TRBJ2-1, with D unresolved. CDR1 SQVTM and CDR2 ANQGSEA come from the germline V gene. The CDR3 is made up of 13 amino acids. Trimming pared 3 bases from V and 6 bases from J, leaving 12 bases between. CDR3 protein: CSVEGFRFNEQFF. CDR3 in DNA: TGCAGCGTTGAGGGGTTTCGGTTCAATGAGCAGTTCTTC.

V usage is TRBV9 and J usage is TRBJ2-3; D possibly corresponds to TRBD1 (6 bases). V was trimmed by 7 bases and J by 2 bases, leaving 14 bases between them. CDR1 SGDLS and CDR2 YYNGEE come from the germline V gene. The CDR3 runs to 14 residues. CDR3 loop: CASVPDRSTDTQYF. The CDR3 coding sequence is TGTGCCAGCGTCCCGGACAGATCCACAGATACGCAGTATTTT.

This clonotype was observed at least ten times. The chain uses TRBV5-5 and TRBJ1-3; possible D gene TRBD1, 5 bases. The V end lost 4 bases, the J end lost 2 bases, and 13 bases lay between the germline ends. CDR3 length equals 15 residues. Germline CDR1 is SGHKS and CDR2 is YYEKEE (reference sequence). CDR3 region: CASSRDSLTGNTIYF. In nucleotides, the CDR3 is TGTGCCAGCAGCAGAGACAGCCTTACTGGAAACACCATATATTTT.

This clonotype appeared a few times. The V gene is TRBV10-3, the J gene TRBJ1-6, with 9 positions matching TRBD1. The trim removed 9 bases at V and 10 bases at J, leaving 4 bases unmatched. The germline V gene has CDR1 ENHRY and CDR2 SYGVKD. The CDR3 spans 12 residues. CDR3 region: CAIGQGLSPLHF. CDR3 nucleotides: TGTGCCATAGGACAGGGGTTGTCACCCCTCCACTTT.

DNA for the CDR3: TGTGCCACTTCCAGACAGGGAGGGGACACTGAAGCTTTCTTT. This sequence encodes CATSRQGGDTEAFF. This chain uses TRBV6-1 with TRBJ1-1; the match to TRBD1 covers 7 bases. J was trimmed by 3 bases and V by 10 bases; bases with no gene match: 11. CDR1 and CDR2 from the germline V gene are MNHNS and SASEGT. The CDR3 totals 14 residues.

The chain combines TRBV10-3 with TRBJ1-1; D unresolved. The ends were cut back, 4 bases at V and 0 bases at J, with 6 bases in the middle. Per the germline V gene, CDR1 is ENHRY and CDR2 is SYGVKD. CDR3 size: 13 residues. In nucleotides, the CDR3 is TGTGCCATCAGTGCTAAAATGAACACTGAAGCTTTCTTT. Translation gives CAISAKMNTEAFF.

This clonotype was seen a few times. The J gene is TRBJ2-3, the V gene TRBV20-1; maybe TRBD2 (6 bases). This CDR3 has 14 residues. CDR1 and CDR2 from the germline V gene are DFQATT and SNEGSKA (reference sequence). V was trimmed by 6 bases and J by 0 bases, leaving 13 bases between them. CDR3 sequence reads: CSAQGTRSTDTQYF. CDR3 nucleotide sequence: TGCAGTGCCCAAGGGACTCGCAGCACAGATACGCAGTATTTT.

The CDR3 DNA follows: TGTGCCAGCAGCCAGAGGGCAGTCACAGATACGCAGTATTTT. Its protein is CASSQRAVTDTQYF. This chain joins TRBV4-2 and TRBJ2-3; D might be TRBD2 (5 bases). CDR3 size: 14 residues. Germline V gives CDR1 LGHNA, CDR2 YNFKEQ. The V gene lost 3 bases and the J gene lost 2 bases, with 9 bases spanning the gap.

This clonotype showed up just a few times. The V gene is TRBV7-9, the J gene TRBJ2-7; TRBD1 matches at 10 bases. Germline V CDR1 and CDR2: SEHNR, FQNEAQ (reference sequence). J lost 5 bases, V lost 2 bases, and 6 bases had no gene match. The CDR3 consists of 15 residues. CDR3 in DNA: TGTGCCAGCAGCTTATGGGGGACAGGGGACCACGAGCAGTACTTC. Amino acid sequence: CASSLWGTGDHEQYF.

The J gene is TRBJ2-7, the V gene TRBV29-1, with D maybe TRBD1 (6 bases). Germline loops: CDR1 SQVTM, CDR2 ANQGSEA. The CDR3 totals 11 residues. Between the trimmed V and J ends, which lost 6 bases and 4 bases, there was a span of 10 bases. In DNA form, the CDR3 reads TGCAGCGTCCTACAGGGATACGAGCAGTACTTC. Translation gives CSVLQGYEQYF.

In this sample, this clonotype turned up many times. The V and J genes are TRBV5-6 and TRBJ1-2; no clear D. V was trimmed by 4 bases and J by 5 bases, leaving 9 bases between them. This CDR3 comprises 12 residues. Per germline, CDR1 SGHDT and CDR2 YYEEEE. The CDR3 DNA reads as TGTGCCAGCAGCCCTACCGATTATGGCTACACCTTC. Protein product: CASSPTDYGYTF.

DNA of the CDR3: TGTGCCAGCAGTTTATCCGGGTTGCGAGAGACCCAGTACTTC. Protein sequence: CASSLSGLRETQYF. The V and J genes are TRBV12-3 or TRBV12-4 and TRBJ2-5; D remains ambiguous. Trimming removed 2 bases from V and 4 bases from J, with 11 bases in between. The CDR3 length is 14 residues.

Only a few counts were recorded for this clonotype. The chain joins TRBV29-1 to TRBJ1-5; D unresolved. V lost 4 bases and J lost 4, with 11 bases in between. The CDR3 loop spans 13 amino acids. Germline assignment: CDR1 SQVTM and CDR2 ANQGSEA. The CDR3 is CSVGAGGNQPQHF. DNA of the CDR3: TGCAGCGTTGGGGCTGGAGGGAATCAGCCCCAGCATTTT.

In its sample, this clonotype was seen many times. In DNA, the CDR3 is TGCGCCAGCAGCCCCGATGGAGGCTACGAGCAGTACTTC. This encodes CASSPDGGYEQYF. This rearrangement joins TRBV5-1 to TRBJ2-7; tentatively, D is TRBD2 (5 bases). This CDR3 contains 13 residues. CDR1 is SGHRS and CDR2 is YFSETQ in the germline V gene. V gave up 4 bases and J gave up 3 bases, with 11 bases separating them.

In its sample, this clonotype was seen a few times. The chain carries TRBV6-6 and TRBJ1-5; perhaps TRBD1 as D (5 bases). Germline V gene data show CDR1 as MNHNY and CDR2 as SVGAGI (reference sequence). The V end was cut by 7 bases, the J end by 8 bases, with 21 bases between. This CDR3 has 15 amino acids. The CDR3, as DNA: TGTGCCAGCACCCGGGGAGGCGGGACCTTTGAGCCCCAGCATTTT. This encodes CASTRGGGTFEPQHF.